Listed below are T cell receptor beta chains from one sample, sequenced in a study of blood T cell repertoires in COVID-19. Here immunoSEQ multiplex PCR was the method, and the copy in TCRdb shows in-frame clones only, minus some. The data show some 190,000 clones, 70% to 90% seen once. Input material: peripheral blood. The receptors were sampled from a woman aged 40 to 50 who had recovered from COVID-19. Both conserved end residues are trimmed from each CDR3. Some rows mark clone size as missing; the rest say once, few, many or name a class of expanded clone.

14 TRBJ1-1 TRBV5-1 NA ASSLAEREDHTEAF
15 TRBJ2-1 TRBV5-1 NA ASSPAGTGVSYNEQF
16 TRBJ2-1 TRBV4-3 NA ASSQRIGAGAADNEQF
11 TRBJ2-7 TRBV27 once ASRRDWNYEQY
12 TRBJ1-1 TRBV6-1 NA ASSEHRPVTEAF
13 TRBJ2-4 TRBV11-2 NA ASSIGGLAGGMEY
14 TRBJ2-1 TRBV27 NA ASSFLGTSDLDEQF
13 TRBJ2-1 TRBV9 NA ASNPTSGSYNEQF
13 TRBJ2-2 TRBV6-1 NA ASSEVGQGSGELF
15 TRBJ1-6 TRBV30 NA AWSVRQGATYNSPLH
12 TRBJ2-7 TRBV28 NA ASSLNGETYEQY
13 TRBJ2-1 TRBV5-1 NA ASSLQGLTFNEQF
13 TRBJ2-5 TRBV12-2 NA ASRLATSGRETQY
12 TRBJ2-3 TRBV5-1 NA ASSISGEGDTQY
14 TRBJ2-1 TRBV4-2 NA ASSQEGRAGGNEQF
11 TRBJ2-5 TRBV3-1/TRBV3-2 once ASTAGGPETQY
12 TRBJ1-3 TRBV6-5 NA ASINPGEGNTIY
14 TRBJ1-4 TRBV4-3 once ASSQDAGFRGEKLF
11 TRBJ1-2 TRBV19 NA ASSLRALYGYT
14 TRBJ1-1 TRBV18 once ASSPGAGLMNTEAF
13 TRBJ2-2 TRBV18 NA ASSPGTPEVGELF
13 TRBJ2-1 TRBV9 NA ASSEGTSSLNEQF
13 TRBJ1-1 TRBV6-5 NA ASSIDRGDFLKAF
12 TRBJ1-1 TRBV6-6 NA ASSLDRGNTEAF
15 TRBJ1-1 TRBV7-2 NA ASSLDRGRKGGTEAF
14 TRBJ2-5 TRBV28 NA ASTTNIATLPETQY